This is a list of T cell receptor beta chains from one sample in a study of cytomegalovirus exposure and HLA in healthy donors. Assay used: immunoSEQ multiplex PCR; TCRdb lists only in-frame clones, some missing. The table has some 180,000 clones, roughly a tenth seen once; the top ten hold roughly 1.3%. Sequencing was done on a sample of PBMCs. The receptor set was obtained from a woman in her 30s in good health and CMV-seropositive. Both conserved end residues are part of each CDR3. A D gene is named only where the DNA matches it firmly. Part of the rows lack a size; the others show once, few, many or a class for expanded clones.

clone size: .; J gene: TRBJ2-7; D gene: TRBD2; V gene: TRBV7-2; CDR3 protein: CASSGKREHDEQYF; CDR3 DNA: TGTGCCAGCAGCGGCAAGCGGGAGCACGACGAGCAGTACTTC
clone size: .; J gene: TRBJ2-1; D gene: TRBD2; V gene: TRBV7-9; CDR3 protein: CASSPSGNEQFF; CDR3 DNA: TGTGCCAGCAGTCCTAGCGGGAATGAGCAGTTCTTC
clone size: .; J gene: TRBJ2-2; D gene: TRBD2; V gene: TRBV9; CDR3 protein: CASSDRAGWNTGELFF; CDR3 DNA: TGTGCCAGCAGCGACAGAGCGGGGTGGAACACCGGGGAGCTGTTTTTT
clone size: .; J gene: TRBJ2-2; D gene: TRBD1; V gene: TRBV6-1; CDR3 protein: CASSERPGGGLGGELFF; CDR3 DNA: TGTGCCAGCAGTGAACGACCAGGGGGCGGTCTGGGCGGGGAGCTGTTTTTT
clone size: .; J gene: TRBJ2-5; D gene: TRBD2; V gene: TRBV5-6; CDR3 protein: CASSFGPSGGDQYF; CDR3 DNA: TGTGCCAGCAGCTTCGGCCCCTCGGGGGGGGACCAGTACTTC
clone size: few; J gene: TRBJ1-1; D gene: .; V gene: TRBV2; CDR3 protein: CASSPRGSQTEAFF; CDR3 DNA: TGTGCCAGCAGTCCCAGGGGAAGTCAGACTGAAGCTTTCTTT
clone size: .; J gene: TRBJ2-3; D gene: TRBD2; V gene: TRBV30; CDR3 protein: CAWLGGTSQLAGAHTGTGTDTQYF; CDR3 DNA: TGTGCCTGGCTCGGGGGTACTTCTCAACTAGCGGGAGCTCATACGGGAACGGGCACAGATACGCAGTATTTT
clone size: .; J gene: TRBJ1-1; D gene: .; V gene: TRBV2; CDR3 protein: CASSAALTGWFCAEAFF; CDR3 DNA: TGTGCCAGCAGTGCCGCGTTAACAGGGTGGTTTTGCGCTGAAGCTTTCTTT
clone size: few; J gene: TRBJ2-7; D gene: .; V gene: TRBV10-2; CDR3 protein: CASSNGGEQYF; CDR3 DNA: TGCGCCAGCAGTAACGGGGGAGAGCAGTACTTC
clone size: few; J gene: TRBJ1-5; D gene: .; V gene: TRBV2; CDR3 protein: CASNGGFIYSNQPQHF; CDR3 DNA: TGTGCCAGCAACGGCGGATTTATCTATAGCAATCAGCCCCAGCATTTT
clone size: few; J gene: TRBJ2-7; D gene: TRBD2; V gene: TRBV7-3; CDR3 protein: CASSPAGGEQYF; CDR3 DNA: TGTGCCAGCAGCCCGGCGGGGGGCGAGCAGTACTTC
clone size: few; J gene: TRBJ1-5; D gene: .; V gene: TRBV7-8; CDR3 protein: CASSLEVRDQPQHF; CDR3 DNA: TGTGCCAGCAGCTTAGAGGTACGGGATCAGCCCCAGCATTTT
clone size: .; J gene: TRBJ2-7; D gene: TRBD1; V gene: TRBV6-6; CDR3 protein: CASSPQIQGHEQYF; CDR3 DNA: TGTGCCAGCAGCCCTCAAATACAGGGGCACGAGCAGTACTTC
clone size: few; J gene: TRBJ2-7; D gene: TRBD1; V gene: TRBV6-6; CDR3 protein: CAVKGADSYEQYF; CDR3 DNA: TGTGCCGTCAAGGGGGCAGACTCCTACGAGCAGTACTTC
clone size: few; J gene: TRBJ2-7; D gene: .; V gene: TRBV4-1; CDR3 protein: CASSQEQVAYEQYF; CDR3 DNA: TGCGCCAGCAGCCAAGAACAGGTCGCCTACGAGCAGTACTTC
clone size: .; J gene: TRBJ1-2; D gene: TRBD1; V gene: TRBV27; CDR3 protein: CASTGQGGNYGYTF; CDR3 DNA: TGTGCCAGCACAGGACAGGGGGGGAACTATGGCTACACCTTC
clone size: few; J gene: TRBJ1-5; D gene: .; V gene: TRBV30; CDR3 protein: CAWRILRRTPGSNQPQHF; CDR3 DNA: TGTGCCTGGAGGATACTCCGGCGCACGCCGGGTAGCAATCAGCCCCAGCATTTT
clone size: few; J gene: TRBJ1-4; D gene: .; V gene: TRBV12-5; CDR3 protein: CASGPGSTNEKLFF; CDR3 DNA: TGTGCTAGTGGTCCAGGGTCCACTAATGAAAAACTGTTTTTT
clone size: few; J gene: TRBJ1-5; D gene: TRBD1; V gene: TRBV19; CDR3 protein: CAAKRQGSNQPQHF; CDR3 DNA: TGTGCCGCGAAGAGACAGGGAAGCAATCAGCCCCAGCATTTT
clone size: .; J gene: TRBJ1-2; D gene: .; V gene: TRBV5-4; CDR3 protein: CASSFIGALDYGYTF; CDR3 DNA: TGTGCCAGCAGCTTTATAGGGGCTTTGGACTATGGCTACACCTTC
clone size: .; J gene: TRBJ2-3; D gene: TRBD2; V gene: TRBV27; CDR3 protein: CASSLVLAGSTDTQYF; CDR3 DNA: TGTGCCAGCAGTTTAGTACTAGCGGGAAGCACAGATACGCAGTATTTT
clone size: few; J gene: TRBJ1-1; D gene: .; V gene: TRBV5-1; CDR3 protein: CASRRDSMNTEAFF; CDR3 DNA: TGCGCCAGCAGGAGAGACAGCATGAACACTGAAGCTTTCTTT
clone size: .; J gene: TRBJ2-2; D gene: TRBD2; V gene: TRBV10-2; CDR3 protein: CASALLAGGGELFF; CDR3 DNA: TGCGCCAGCGCCCTACTAGCGGGAGGCGGGGAGCTGTTTTTT
clone size: few; J gene: TRBJ2-7; D gene: TRBD2; V gene: TRBV30; CDR3 protein: CALTRTSGNFPLSYEQYF; CDR3 DNA: TGTGCCTTAACAAGGACTAGCGGGAATTTCCCCCTCTCCTACGAGCAGTACTTC
clone size: few; J gene: TRBJ2-7; D gene: TRBD1; V gene: TRBV7-7; CDR3 protein: CASSLGQGVEQYF; CDR3 DNA: TGTGCCAGCAGCTTAGGACAGGGGGTCGAGCAGTACTTC
clone size: few; J gene: TRBJ2-1; D gene: TRBD1; V gene: TRBV7-9; CDR3 protein: CASSPGQGDYNEQFF; CDR3 DNA: TGTGCCAGCAGCCCAGGACAGGGGGACTACAATGAGCAGTTCTTC
clone size: few; J gene: TRBJ1-1; D gene: .; V gene: TRBV30; CDR3 protein: CAWSVDRTMNTEAFF; CDR3 DNA: TGTGCCTGGAGCGTCGACAGGACCATGAACACTGAAGCTTTCTTT
clone size: few; J gene: TRBJ1-1; D gene: TRBD1; V gene: TRBV4-2; CDR3 protein: CASSQRGPTEAFF; CDR3 DNA: TGTGCCAGCAGCCAGAGGGGGCCCACTGAAGCTTTCTTT
clone size: .; J gene: TRBJ2-3; D gene: TRBD1; V gene: TRBV29-1; CDR3 protein: CSVDPPWGQGEWTDTQYF; CDR3 DNA: TGCAGCGTTGACCCACCTTGGGGACAGGGGGAGTGGACAGATACGCAGTATTTT
clone size: .; J gene: TRBJ2-4; D gene: .; V gene: TRBV27; CDR3 protein: CASSLGGPKNIQYF; CDR3 DNA: TGTGCCAGCAGTTTGGGGGGACCCAAAAACATTCAGTACTTC
clone size: .; J gene: TRBJ1-4; D gene: TRBD1; V gene: TRBV5-1; CDR3 protein: CASSLAGTGGEKLFF; CDR3 DNA: TGCGCCAGCAGCCTCGCCGGGACAGGTGGGGAAAAACTGTTTTTT
clone size: few; J gene: TRBJ1-1; D gene: TRBD1; V gene: TRBV28; CDR3 protein: CASKYGTGAEAFF; CDR3 DNA: TGTGCCAGCAAGTACGGGACAGGGGCCGAAGCTTTCTTT
clone size: .; J gene: TRBJ2-1; D gene: TRBD2; V gene: TRBV9; CDR3 protein: CASSVGLAGGGGEQFF; CDR3 DNA: TGTGCCAGCAGCGTCGGACTAGCGGGAGGAGGAGGTGAGCAGTTCTTC
clone size: .; J gene: TRBJ2-1; D gene: TRBD2; V gene: TRBV4-1; CDR3 protein: CASSQVAGGSYNEQFF; CDR3 DNA: TGCGCCAGCAGCCAGGTAGCGGGAGGTTCCTACAATGAGCAGTTCTTC
clone size: .; J gene: TRBJ2-3; D gene: .; V gene: TRBV5-4; CDR3 protein: CASSLGKPTDTQYF; CDR3 DNA: TGTGCCAGCAGCTTGGGAAAGCCCACAGATACGCAGTATTTT
clone size: .; J gene: TRBJ1-1; D gene: TRBD1; V gene: TRBV13; CDR3 protein: CASSSTGENTEAFF; CDR3 DNA: TGTGCCAGCAGCTCGACAGGGGAGAACACTGAAGCTTTCTTT
clone size: .; J gene: TRBJ2-2; D gene: .; V gene: TRBV5-6; CDR3 protein: CASSFGTPGTGELFF; CDR3 DNA: TGTGCCAGCAGCTTCGGGACTCCGGGGACCGGGGAGCTGTTTTTT
clone size: few; J gene: TRBJ2-3; D gene: .; V gene: TRBV7-6; CDR3 protein: CASSVDGGQGQYF; CDR3 DNA: TGTGCCAGCAGCGTAGACGGGGGGCAGGGGCAGTATTTT
clone size: .; J gene: TRBJ2-3; D gene: .; V gene: TRBV30; CDR3 protein: CVSARGDTQYF; CDR3 DNA: TGTGTCTCAGCTCGGGGAGATACGCAGTATTTT
clone size: .; J gene: TRBJ1-2; D gene: .; V gene: TRBV10-3; CDR3 protein: CAITGQGNYGYTF; CDR3 DNA: TGTGCCATCACGGGACAAGGGAACTATGGCTACACCTTC
clone size: few; J gene: TRBJ1-2; D gene: TRBD1; V gene: TRBV9; CDR3 protein: CASSGRGRDWGYTF; CDR3 DNA: TGTGCCAGCAGCGGGAGGGGGCGGGACTGGGGCTACACCTTC
clone size: .; J gene: TRBJ2-3; D gene: TRBD2; V gene: TRBV6-4; CDR3 protein: CASRSLLAGRYVPPDTQYF; CDR3 DNA: TGTGCCAGCAGGTCGTTACTAGCGGGGAGATACGTGCCCCCGGATACGCAGTATTTT
clone size: .; J gene: TRBJ1-1; D gene: .; V gene: TRBV10-1; CDR3 protein: CASRGASTEAFF; CDR3 DNA: TGCGCCAGCAGGGGCGCCAGCACTGAAGCTTTCTTT
clone size: few; J gene: TRBJ2-1; D gene: TRBD2; V gene: TRBV30; CDR3 protein: CAWSELAIYNEQFF; CDR3 DNA: TGTGCCTGGAGTGAACTAGCGATTTACAATGAGCAGTTCTTC
clone size: .; J gene: TRBJ2-7; D gene: .; V gene: TRBV12-5; CDR3 protein: CASGLPSYEQYF; CDR3 DNA: TGTGCTAGTGGTCTACCATCCTACGAGCAGTACTTC
clone size: .; J gene: TRBJ1-1; D gene: .; V gene: TRBV2; CDR3 protein: CASKRTENTEAFF; CDR3 DNA: TGTGCCAGCAAGCGGACTGAGAACACTGAAGCTTTCTTT
clone size: .; J gene: TRBJ2-7; D gene: .; V gene: TRBV7-3; CDR3 protein: CASSKDRSSYEQYF; CDR3 DNA: TGTGCCAGCAGCAAGGACAGAAGCTCCTACGAGCAGTACTTC
clone size: .; J gene: TRBJ1-5; D gene: .; V gene: TRBV10-1; CDR3 protein: CASSELGRGGSNQPQHF; CDR3 DNA: TGCGCCAGCAGTGAGCTGGGGAGAGGGGGAAGCAATCAGCCCCAGCATTTT
clone size: .; J gene: TRBJ1-1; D gene: .; V gene: TRBV15; CDR3 protein: CATSGYRASNTEAFF; CDR3 DNA: TGTGCCACCAGCGGCTACAGGGCCTCGAACACTGAAGCTTTCTTT
clone size: .; J gene: TRBJ2-5; D gene: .; V gene: TRBV19; CDR3 protein: CASSYLRGDYLNF; CDR3 DNA: TGTGCCAGTAGTTATTTGAGGGGGGACTACCTAAACTTC
clone size: once; J gene: TRBJ2-4; D gene: TRBD1; V gene: TRBV7-9; CDR3 protein: CASRVPGQGKGLAKNIQYF; CDR3 DNA: TGTGCCAGCAGGGTTCCGGGACAGGGGAAAGGGTTAGCCAAAAACATTCAGTACTTC
clone size: few; J gene: TRBJ2-1; D gene: .; V gene: TRBV2; CDR3 protein: CASTRGLSYNEQFF; CDR3 DNA: TGTGCCAGCACCAGAGGACTGTCCTACAATGAGCAGTTCTTC
clone size: .; J gene: TRBJ2-7; D gene: .; V gene: TRBV29-1; CDR3 protein: CSVTAGHILDYEQYF; CDR3 DNA: TGCAGCGTCACTGCGGGGCACATTCTTGACTACGAGCAGTACTTC
clone size: few; J gene: TRBJ2-1; D gene: TRBD2; V gene: TRBV7-3; CDR3 protein: CASSSTSGMGNEQFF; CDR3 DNA: TGTGCCAGCAGCTCAACTAGCGGGATGGGCAATGAGCAGTTCTTC